These 18 T cell receptor beta chains originate from one sample sequenced in a study of T cells after posttransplantation cyclophosphamide. Data came from immunoSEQ multiplex PCR; TCRdb stores just in-frame clones and leaves some out. The sample holds 45,000 or so clones, about 91% seen once. The material sequenced was PBMCs. The receptors here all came from a woman between 45 and 60 years old in good health and a related stem cell transplant donor.

The chain carries TRBV5-1 and TRBJ1-2; 7 positions match TRBD1. Germline CDR1 is SGHRS and CDR2 is YFSETQ. Losses at the gene ends were 2 bases for V and 0 bases for J; bases not matched to a gene: 13. This CDR3 comprises 18 residues. This CDR3 is CASSFPTSGQTANYGYTF. As DNA, the CDR3 is TGCGCCAGCAGCTTTCCGACATCGGGACAGACCGCTAACTATGGCTACACCTTC.

This clone was found a few times. The V gene is TRBV11-2, the J gene TRBJ2-5; 12 bases line up with TRBD2. The trim removed 5 bases at V and 5 bases at J, leaving 6 bases unmatched. CDR3 size: 15 residues. Looked up from germline, CDR1 is SGHAT and CDR2 is FQNNGV. DNA for the CDR3: TGTGCCAGCAGCCCTAGCGGGGGGGCTTGGGAGACCCAGTACTTC. This gives the protein CASSPSGGAWETQYF.

The chain joins TRBV19 to TRBJ1-5; the D gene is possibly TRBD1 (5 bases). Deletions cut 5 bases from V and 5 bases from J, with 13 bases between. Germline V gene sequence: CDR1 LNHDA, CDR2 SQIVND (reference sequence). The CDR3 is made up of 14 amino acids. The CDR3 bases are TGTGCCAGTAGTCCAACCCGGGGGGATCAGCCCCAGCATTTT. Translation: CASSPTRGDQPQHF.

The chain links TRBV6-4 to TRBJ2-5, with 12 bases lining up with TRBD1. The DNA end is more similar to TRBJ2-7, so the J call may be wrong. The CDR3 consists of 17 residues. The V gene's germline CDR1 is MRHNA and CDR2 SNTAGT. The CDR3 loop is CASSASRDRGPSYEQYF. For the CDR3, the DNA is TGTGCCAGCAGTGCCTCCCGGGACAGGGGGCCCTCCTACGAGCAGTACTTC.

The V gene is TRBV10-3, the J gene TRBJ2-6, with D unresolved. Germline-derived CDR1 and CDR2 are ENHRY and SYGVKD. With 0 bases removed from V and 1 base from J, the gap between germline ends came to 13 bases. The CDR3 is 18 amino acids. The CDR3, as DNA: TGTGCCATCAGTGAGTCCCCTTTCTCAGGATCTGGGGCCAACGTCCTGACTTTC. Protein product: CAISESPFSGSGANVLTF.

This rearrangement joins TRBV15 to TRBJ1-2; no firm D call. CDR3 length: 15 residues. Looked up from germline, CDR1 is LNHNV and CDR2 is YYDKDF (reference sequence). The V gene lost 5 bases and the J gene lost 2 bases, with 15 bases spanning the gap. Here the CDR3 DNA reads TGTGCCACCAGCCTTAATGCGGGGTCGAACTATGGCTACACCTTC. It codes for CATSLNAGSNYGYTF.

The gene calls are TRBV7-9 and TRBJ2-5; 9 nucleotides align to TRBD1. Trimming at V came to 4 bases and at J to 4 bases, leaving 16 bases not matched to a gene. The V gene's germline CDR1 is SEHNR and CDR2 FQNEAQ (reference sequence). The CDR3 totals 18 residues. CDR3 protein: CASSSLPRGQGSGETQYF. The CDR3 DNA follows: TGTGCCAGCAGCTCCTTGCCTCGTGGACAGGGGTCGGGAGAGACCCAGTACTTC.

The rearrangement joins TRBV7-2 to TRBJ2-5; TRBD2 matches 8 bases. The J call could be wrong; TRBJ2-7 is a better fit for the DNA end. Germline loops: CDR1 SGHTA, CDR2 FQGNSA. This CDR3 is built from 14 residues. CDR3 sequence: CASSLGGGLYEQYF. In nucleotides, the CDR3 is TGTGCCAGCAGCTTAGGCGGGGGGTTATACGAGCAGTACTTC.

In regard to this clone: The junction shows a germline mismatch at one end, possibly a read error. V and J are TRBV7-7 and TRBJ2-7; D call uncertain. Germline V gene lookup returns CDR1 SSHAT and CDR2 FNYEAQ (reference sequence). The CDR3 runs to 13 residues. CDR3 residues: CASSLSVGDEQYF. The CDR3 DNA follows: TGTGCTAGCAGCTTATCAGTCGGAGACGAGCAGTACTTC. The full variable domain, with the rest looked up from reference TRBV7-7 and TRBJ2-7, is GAGVSQSPRYKVTKRGQDVTLRCDPISSHATLYWYQQALGQGPEFLTYFNYEAQPDKSGLPSDRFSAERPEGSISTLTIQRTEQRDSAMYRCASSLSVGDEQYFGPGTRLTVT.

This chain links TRBV6-1 with TRBJ1-5; D not certain. V was cut by 2 bases and J by 0 bases, with 11 bases left in between. This CDR3 is 16 amino acids long. Germline V lookup: CDR1 MNHNS, CDR2 SASEGT. The DNA of the CDR3 is TGTGCCAGCAGTGAATTAGCCGGTTATAGCAATCAGCCCCAGCATTTT. This encodes CASSELAGYSNQPQHF.

This rearrangement joins TRBV5-1 to TRBJ1-1; 9 bases agree with TRBD1. The CDR3 covers 16 residues. Germline V gene lookup returns CDR1 SGHRS and CDR2 YFSETQ. With V trimmed by 0 bases and J by 2 bases, 5 bases remained unmatched. CDR3 coding DNA: TGCGCCAGCAGCTTGGAGGCGGGACAGGGAAACACTGAAGCTTTCTTT. Amino acids: CASSLEAGQGNTEAFF.

The rearrangement uses TRBV4-1 and TRBJ2-3, with a possible D match to TRBD1 (6 bases). V lost 0 bases and J 3 bases, leaving 10 bases between the germline ends. CDR1 and CDR2 from the germline V gene are MGHRA and YSYEKL. CDR3 length: 15 residues. The CDR3 spells CASSQDEGVTDTQYF. CDR3 nucleotide sequence: TGCGCCAGCAGCCAAGATGAGGGGGTAACAGATACGCAGTATTTT.

This clone showed up just once. The chain uses TRBV7-2 and TRBJ2-7; D might be TRBD2 (6 bases). V lost 5 bases, J lost 4 bases, and 15 bases lay in between. Germline-derived CDR1 and CDR2 are SGHTA and FQGNSA. The CDR3 spans 14 residues. The CDR3 protein is CASSRGDSTYEQYF. As DNA, the CDR3 is TGTGCCAGCAGCCGTGGGGACTCGACTTACGAGCAGTACTTC.

The chain has TRBV7-9 and TRBJ1-1, with TRBD1 identical over 7 bases. The germline CDR1 and CDR2 sequences are SEHNR and FQNEAQ (reference sequence). V dropped 5 bases and J dropped 2; count of bases not matched to a gene: 5. The CDR3 runs to 14 residues. This CDR3 is CASSPGDRNTEAFF. CDR3 DNA sequence: TGTGCCAGCAGCCCGGGGGACAGAAACACTGAAGCTTTCTTT.

The chain joins TRBV5-8 to TRBJ2-3; D is undetermined. Germline CDR1 and CDR2: SGHTS and YDEGEE. The V end was cut by 0 bases, the J end by 6 bases, with 14 bases between. CDR3 length equals 15 residues. CDR3 bases: TGTGCCAGCAGCTTGGGTTCCCCCTGGCTCGATACGCAGTATTTT. Translating gives CASSLGSPWLDTQYF.

J is TRBJ1-2 and V is TRBV9; 7 bases are a match to TRBD1. This CDR3 has 10 amino acids. After removal of 10 bases from V and 8 bases from J, the junction contained 5 bases not matched to a gene. Germline V gene data show CDR1 as SGDLS and CDR2 as YYNGEE. In nucleotides, the CDR3 is TGTGCCGGCTACAGGGGCGGCTACACCTTC. As protein: CAGYRGGYTF.

This clone was observed once. The chain employs TRBV5-1 and TRBJ1-1; D is ambiguous. This CDR3 is 14 amino acids long. Germline V gives CDR1 SGHRS, CDR2 YFSETQ. Trimming pared 3 bases from V and 6 bases from J, leaving 15 bases between. CDR3 region: CASSYSIQVAEAFF. As DNA, the CDR3 is TGCGCCAGCAGCTACAGTATCCAGGTAGCTGAAGCTTTCTTT.

The genes are TRBV19 and TRBJ1-5; TRBD1 matches 7 bases. Germline V gene sequence: CDR1 LNHDA, CDR2 SQIVND (reference sequence). CDR3 size: 14 residues. V was clipped by 7 bases and J by 4 bases; unmatched bases: 7. The DNA of the CDR3 is TGTGCCAGTACTGCCAACAGGGGAAATCAGCCCCAGCATTTT. This gives the protein CASTANRGNQPQHF.